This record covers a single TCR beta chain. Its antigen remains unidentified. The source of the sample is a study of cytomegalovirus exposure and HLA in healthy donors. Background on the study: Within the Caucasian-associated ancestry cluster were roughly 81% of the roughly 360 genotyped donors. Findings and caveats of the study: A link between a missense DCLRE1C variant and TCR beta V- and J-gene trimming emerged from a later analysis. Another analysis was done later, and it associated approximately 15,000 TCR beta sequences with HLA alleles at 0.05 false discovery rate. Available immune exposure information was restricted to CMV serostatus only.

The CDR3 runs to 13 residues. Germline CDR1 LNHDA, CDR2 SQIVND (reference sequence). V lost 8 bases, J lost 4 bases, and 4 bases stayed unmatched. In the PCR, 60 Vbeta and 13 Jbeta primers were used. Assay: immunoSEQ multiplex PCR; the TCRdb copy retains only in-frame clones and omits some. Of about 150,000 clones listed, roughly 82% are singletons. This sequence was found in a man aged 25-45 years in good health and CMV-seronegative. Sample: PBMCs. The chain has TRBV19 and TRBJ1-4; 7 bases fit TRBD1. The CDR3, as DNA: TGTGCCAGTCTTGACAGGGATAATGAAAAACTGTTTTTT. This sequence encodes CASLDRDNEKLFF.